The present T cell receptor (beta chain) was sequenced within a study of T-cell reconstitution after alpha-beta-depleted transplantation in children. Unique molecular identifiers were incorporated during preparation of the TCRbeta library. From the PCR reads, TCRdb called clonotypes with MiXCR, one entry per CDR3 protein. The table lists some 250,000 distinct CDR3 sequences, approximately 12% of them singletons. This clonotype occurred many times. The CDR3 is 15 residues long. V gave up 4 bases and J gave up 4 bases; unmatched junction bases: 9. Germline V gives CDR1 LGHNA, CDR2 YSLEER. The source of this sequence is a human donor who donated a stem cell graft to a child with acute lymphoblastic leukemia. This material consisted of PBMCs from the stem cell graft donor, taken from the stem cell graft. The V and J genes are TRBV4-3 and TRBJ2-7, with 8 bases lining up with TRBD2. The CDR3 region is CASSRTSGGKYEQYF. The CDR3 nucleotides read TGCGCCAGCAGCCGAACCAGCGGGGGAAAGTACGAGCAGTACTTC.